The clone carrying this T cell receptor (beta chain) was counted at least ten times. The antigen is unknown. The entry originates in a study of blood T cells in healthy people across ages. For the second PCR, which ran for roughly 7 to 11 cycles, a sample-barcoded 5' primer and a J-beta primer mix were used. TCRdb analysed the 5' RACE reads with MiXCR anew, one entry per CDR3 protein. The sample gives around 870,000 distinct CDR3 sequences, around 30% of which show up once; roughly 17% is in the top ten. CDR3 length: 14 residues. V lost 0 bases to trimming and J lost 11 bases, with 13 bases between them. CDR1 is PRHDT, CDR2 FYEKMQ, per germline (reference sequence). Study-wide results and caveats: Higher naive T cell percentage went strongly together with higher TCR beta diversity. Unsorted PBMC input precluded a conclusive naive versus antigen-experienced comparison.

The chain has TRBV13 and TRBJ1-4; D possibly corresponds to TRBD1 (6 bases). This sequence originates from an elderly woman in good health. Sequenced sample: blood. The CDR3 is CASSLGVAGAKLFF. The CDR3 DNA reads TGTGCCAGCAGCTTAGGGGTCGCGGGGGCGAAACTGTTTTTT. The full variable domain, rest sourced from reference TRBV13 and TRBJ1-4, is AAGVIQSPRHLIKEKRETATLKCYPIPRHDTVYWYQQGPGQDPQFLISFYEKMQSDKGSIPDRFSAQQFSDYHSELNMSSLELGDSALYFCASSLGVAGAKLFFGSGTQLSVL.